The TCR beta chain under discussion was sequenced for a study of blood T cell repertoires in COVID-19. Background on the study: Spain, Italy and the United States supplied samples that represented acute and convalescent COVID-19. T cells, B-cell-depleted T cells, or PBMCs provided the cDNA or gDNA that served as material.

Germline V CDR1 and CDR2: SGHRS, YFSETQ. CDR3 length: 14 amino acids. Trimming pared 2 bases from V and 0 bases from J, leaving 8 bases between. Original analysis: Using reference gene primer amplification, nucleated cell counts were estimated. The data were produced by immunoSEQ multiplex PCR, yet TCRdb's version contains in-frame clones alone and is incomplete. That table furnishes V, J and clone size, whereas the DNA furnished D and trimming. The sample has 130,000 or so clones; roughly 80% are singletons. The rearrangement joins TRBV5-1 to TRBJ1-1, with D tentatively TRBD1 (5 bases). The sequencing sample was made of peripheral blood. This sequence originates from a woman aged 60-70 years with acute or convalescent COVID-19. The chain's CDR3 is CASSLTGVNTEAFF. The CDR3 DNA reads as TGCGCCAGCAGCTTAACGGGGGTGAACACTGAAGCTTTCTTT. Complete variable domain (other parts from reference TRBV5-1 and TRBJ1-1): KAGVTQTPRYLIKTRGQQVTLSCSPISGHRSVSWYQQTPGQGLQFLFEYFSETQRNKGNFPGRFSGRQFSNSRSEMNVSTLELGDSALYLCASSLTGVNTEAFFGQGTRLTVV.